The 9 T cell receptor beta chains given below trace back to one sample, sequenced in a study of Graves' ophthalmopathy and Graves' hyperthyroidism. Amplification targeted the TCR beta CDR3 regions, with RNA transcripts as the source material. A first-round RT-PCR used HTBI primers, followed by a second-round multiplex PCR. TCRdb fed the multiplex PCR reads into MiXCR, producing one record per CDR3 protein. The sample gives some 380,000 distinct CDR3 sequences, 15% of which show up once; about 7.3% is in the top ten. Sequenced input: peripheral blood. These receptors were collected from a woman aged 18-35 years with stable Graves' hyperthyroidism.

This clonotype has only a few counts. Mismatch with germline at one junction end may stem from a read error. The chain joins TRBV3-1 to TRBJ1-1; 7 bases fit TRBD1. This CDR3 region has 16 residues. Germline CDR1 reads LGHDT; CDR2 reads YNNKEL (reference sequence). CDR3 residues: CASNQGAGQLNTEAFF. The CDR3 DNA reads as TGTGCCAGCAACCAAGGGGCGGGACAGCTCAACACTGAAGCTTTCTTT.

This clonotype was observed many times. The chain uses TRBV19 and TRBJ1-6, with 9 bases lining up with TRBD1. Losses at the gene ends were 6 bases for V and 8 bases for J; bases not matched to a gene: 8. This CDR3 region has 15 residues. The germline V gene encodes CDR1 LNHDA and CDR2 SQIVND (reference sequence). The chain's CDR3 is CASRIQGASDSPLHF. For the CDR3, the DNA is TGTGCCAGTAGGATACAGGGGGCATCGGATTCACCCCTCCACTTT. Full variable domain (rest looked up from reference TRBV19 and TRBJ1-6): DGGITQSPKYLFRKEGQNVTLSCEQNLNHDAMYWYRQDPGQGLRLIYYSQIVNDFQKGDIAEGYSVSREKKESFPLTVTSAQKNPTAFYLCASRIQGASDSPLHFGNGTRLTVT.

The chain recombines TRBV3-1 with TRBJ2-7; TRBD2 agrees at 12 bases. This CDR3 region has 20 residues. Germline V CDR1 and CDR2: LGHDT, YNNKEL (reference sequence). V was clipped by 0 bases and J by 4 bases; unmatched bases: 16. CDR3 in DNA: TGTGCCAGCAGCCAAGATCCTAGCGGGGGGGACCCTTCGATACGTTACGAGCAGTACTTC. This translates into CASSQDPSGGDPSIRYEQYF.

The chain uses TRBV12-3 or TRBV12-4 and TRBJ2-7; D unclear. This CDR3 has 13 residues. V lost 1 base to trimming and J lost 5 bases, with 9 bases between them. CDR3 residues: CASSLDLAHEQYF. DNA of the CDR3: TGTGCCAGCAGTTTAGATCTCGCCCACGAGCAGTACTTC.

This clonotype has ten or more counts. The chain has TRBV5-5 and TRBJ1-1; 8 bases map to TRBD1. This CDR3 has 15 amino acids. The germline CDR1 and CDR2 sequences are SGHKS and YYEKEE (reference sequence). The V and J ends lost 5 bases and 3 bases, in that order; junction bases with no gene match: 9. The CDR3 loop reads CASSFWTGRDTEAFF. The DNA for the CDR3 is TGTGCCAGCAGTTTCTGGACAGGGCGAGACACTGAAGCTTTCTTT.

The sample holds many counts of this clonotype. The V and J genes are TRBV9 and TRBJ1-2; perhaps TRBD1 as D (5 bases). The germline gives CDR1 SGDLS, CDR2 YYNGEE. This CDR3 has 15 amino acids. V was trimmed by 3 bases and J by 0 bases, leaving 12 bases between them. The CDR3 nucleotides are TGTGCCAGCAGCGGCACAGGTTTAGCTAACTATGGCTACACCTTC. Its translation: CASSGTGLANYGYTF. Full variable domain (outside the CDR3, taken from reference TRBV9 and TRBJ1-2): DSGVTQTPKHLITATGQRVTLRCSPRSGDLSVYWYQQSLDQGLQFLIQYYNGEERAKGNILERFSAQQFPDLHSELNLSSLELGDSALYFCASSGTGLANYGYTFGSGTRLTVV.

This clonotype was observed a handful of times. The chain employs TRBV12-3 or TRBV12-4 and TRBJ1-2; TRBD1 might be the D (6 bases). The CDR3 covers 13 residues. Trimming removed 6 bases from V and 6 bases from J, with 14 bases in between. The chain's CDR3 is CASRQPYRDGYTF. Written as DNA, the CDR3 is TGTGCCAGCAGACAACCGTACAGGGATGGCTACACCTTC.

This clonotype was detected many times. The V call is TRBV27, the J call TRBJ1-6, with D unclear. Deletions cut 3 bases from V and 5 bases from J, with 5 bases between. CDR3 length: 13 amino acids. Germline lookup yields CDR1 MNHEY and CDR2 SMNVEV (reference sequence). CDR3 amino acids: CASSLHDNSPLHF. For the CDR3, the DNA is TGTGCCAGCAGTTTGCACGATAATTCACCCCTCCACTTT.

The chain uses TRBV14 and TRBJ2-7; D may be TRBD1 (6 bases). Germline V CDR1 and CDR2: SGHDN, FVKESK. V was shortened by 4 bases and J by 0 bases, with 13 bases between the two germline ends. This CDR3 has 15 amino acids. The CDR3 DNA sequence: TGTGCCAGCAGCCTTGTACAGGGCTACTCCTACGAGCAGTACTTC. Protein product: CASSLVQGYSYEQYF.